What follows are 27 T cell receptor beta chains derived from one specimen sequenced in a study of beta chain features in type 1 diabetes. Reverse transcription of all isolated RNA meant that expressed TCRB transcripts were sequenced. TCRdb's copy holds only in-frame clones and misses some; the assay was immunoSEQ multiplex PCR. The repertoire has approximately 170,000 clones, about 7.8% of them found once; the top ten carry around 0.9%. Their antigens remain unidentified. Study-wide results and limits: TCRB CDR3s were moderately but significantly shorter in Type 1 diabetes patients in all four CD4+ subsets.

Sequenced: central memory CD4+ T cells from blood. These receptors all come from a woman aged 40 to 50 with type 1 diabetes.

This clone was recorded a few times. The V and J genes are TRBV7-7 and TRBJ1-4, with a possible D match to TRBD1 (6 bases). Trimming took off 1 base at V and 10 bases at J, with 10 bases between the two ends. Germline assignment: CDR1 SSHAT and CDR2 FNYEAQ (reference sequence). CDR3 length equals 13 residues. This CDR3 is CASSLDREGKLFF. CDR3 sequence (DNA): TGTGCCAGCAGCTTAGACAGGGAGGGAAAACTGTTTTTT.

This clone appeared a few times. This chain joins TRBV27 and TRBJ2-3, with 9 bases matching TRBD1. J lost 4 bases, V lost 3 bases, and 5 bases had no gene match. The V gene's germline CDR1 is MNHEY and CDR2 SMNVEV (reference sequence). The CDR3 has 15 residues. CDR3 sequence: CASSFRTGASDTQYF. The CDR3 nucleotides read TGTGCCAGCAGTTTCCGGACAGGGGCGTCAGATACGCAGTATTTT.

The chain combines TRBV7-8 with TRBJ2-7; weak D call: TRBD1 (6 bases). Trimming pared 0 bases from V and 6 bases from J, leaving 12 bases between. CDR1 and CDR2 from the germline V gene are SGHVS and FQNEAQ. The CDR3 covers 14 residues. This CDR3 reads CASSLAFTGLEQYF. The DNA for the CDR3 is TGTGCCAGCAGCTTAGCGTTTACAGGGCTCGAGCAGTACTTC. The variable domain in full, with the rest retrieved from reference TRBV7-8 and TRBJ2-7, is GAGVSQSPRYKVAKRGQDVALRCDPISGHVSLFWYQQALGQGPEFLTYFQNEAQLDKSGLPSDRFFAERPEGSVSTLKIQRTQQEDSAVYLCASSLAFTGLEQYFGPGTRLTVT.

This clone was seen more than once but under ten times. The CDR3 DNA reads as TGTGCCAGCAGCCGACAGGCCGACACTGAAGCTTTCTTT. It encodes CASSRQADTEAFF. The chain combines TRBV7-3 with TRBJ1-1, with D perhaps TRBD1 (6 bases). Germline V gene data show CDR1 as SGHTA and CDR2 as FQGTGA. The ends were cut back, 5 bases at V and 3 bases at J, with 10 bases in the middle. This CDR3 is 13 amino acids long.

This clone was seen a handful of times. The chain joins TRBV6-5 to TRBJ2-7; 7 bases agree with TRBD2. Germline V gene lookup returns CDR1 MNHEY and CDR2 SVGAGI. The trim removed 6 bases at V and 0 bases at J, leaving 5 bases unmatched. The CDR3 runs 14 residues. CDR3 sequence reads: CASRVAGSSYEQYF. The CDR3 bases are TGTGCCAGCAGGGTAGCGGGTAGCTCCTACGAGCAGTACTTC.

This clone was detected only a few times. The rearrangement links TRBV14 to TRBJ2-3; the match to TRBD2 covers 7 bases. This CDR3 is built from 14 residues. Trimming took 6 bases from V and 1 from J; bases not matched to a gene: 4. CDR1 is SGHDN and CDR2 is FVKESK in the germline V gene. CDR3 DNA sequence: TGTGCCAGCAGTAACCGGGGGGGCACAGATACGCAGTATTTT. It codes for CASSNRGGTDTQYF.

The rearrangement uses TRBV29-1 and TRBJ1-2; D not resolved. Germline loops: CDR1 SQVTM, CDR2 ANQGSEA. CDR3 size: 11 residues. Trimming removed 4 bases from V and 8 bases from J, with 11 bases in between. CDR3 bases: TGCAGCGTTGGAGAGGGAGGCGGCTACACCTTC. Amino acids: CSVGEGGGYTF.

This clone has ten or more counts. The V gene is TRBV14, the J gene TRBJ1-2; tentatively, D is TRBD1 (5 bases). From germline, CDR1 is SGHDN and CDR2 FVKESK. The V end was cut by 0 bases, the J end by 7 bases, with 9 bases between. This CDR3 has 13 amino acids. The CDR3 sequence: CASSQDIGGGYTF. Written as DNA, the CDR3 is TGTGCCAGCAGCCAAGACATCGGGGGTGGCTACACCTTC.

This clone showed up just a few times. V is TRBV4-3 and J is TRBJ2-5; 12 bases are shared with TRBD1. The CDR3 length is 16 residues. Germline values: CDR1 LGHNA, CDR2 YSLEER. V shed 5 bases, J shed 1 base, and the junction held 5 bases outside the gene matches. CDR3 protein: CASSSGTGGFQETQYF. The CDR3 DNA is TGCGCCAGCAGCAGTGGGACAGGGGGCTTCCAAGAGACCCAGTACTTC.

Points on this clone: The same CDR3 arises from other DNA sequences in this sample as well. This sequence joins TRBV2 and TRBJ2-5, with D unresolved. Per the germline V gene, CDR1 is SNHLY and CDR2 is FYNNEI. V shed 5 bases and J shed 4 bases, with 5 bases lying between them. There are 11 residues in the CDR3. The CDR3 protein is CASSPLETQYF. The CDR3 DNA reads TGTGCCAGCAGTCCACTAGAGACCCAGTACTTC.

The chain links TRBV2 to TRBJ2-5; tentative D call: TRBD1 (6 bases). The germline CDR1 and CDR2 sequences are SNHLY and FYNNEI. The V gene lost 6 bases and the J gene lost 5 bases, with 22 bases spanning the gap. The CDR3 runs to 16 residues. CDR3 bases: TGTGCCAGCAGAAGGGGGAACAGGGTCGATTCGGAGACCCAGTACTTC. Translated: CASRRGNRVDSETQYF.

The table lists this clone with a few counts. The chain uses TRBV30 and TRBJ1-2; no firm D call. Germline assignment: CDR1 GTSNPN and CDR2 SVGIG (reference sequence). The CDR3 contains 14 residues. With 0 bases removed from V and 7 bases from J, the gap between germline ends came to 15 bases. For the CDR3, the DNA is TGTGCCTGGAGTGTACTTGAGGGATCAAGTGGCTACACCTTC. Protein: CAWSVLEGSSGYTF.

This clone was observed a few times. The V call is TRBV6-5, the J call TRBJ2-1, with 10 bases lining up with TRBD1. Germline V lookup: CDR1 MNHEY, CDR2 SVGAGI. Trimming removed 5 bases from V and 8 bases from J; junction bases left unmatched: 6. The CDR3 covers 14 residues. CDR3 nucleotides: TGTGCCAGCAGTCTACGACAGGGGGCTTATGAGCAGTTCTTC. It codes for CASSLRQGAYEQFF.

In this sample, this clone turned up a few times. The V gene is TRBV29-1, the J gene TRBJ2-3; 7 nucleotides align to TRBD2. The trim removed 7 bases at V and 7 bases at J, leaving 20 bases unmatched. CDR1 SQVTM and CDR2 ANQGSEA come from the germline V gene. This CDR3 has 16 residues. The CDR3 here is CSAIVGERGGMNTQYF. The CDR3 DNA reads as TGCAGCGCAATAGTCGGGGAACGGGGAGGGATGAATACGCAGTATTTT.

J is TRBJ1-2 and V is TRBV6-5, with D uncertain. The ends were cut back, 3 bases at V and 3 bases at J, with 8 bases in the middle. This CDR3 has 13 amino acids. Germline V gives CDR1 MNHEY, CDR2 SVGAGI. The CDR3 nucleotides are TGTGCCAGCAGTTATGGCATGGACTATGGCTACACCTTC. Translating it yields CASSYGMDYGYTF.

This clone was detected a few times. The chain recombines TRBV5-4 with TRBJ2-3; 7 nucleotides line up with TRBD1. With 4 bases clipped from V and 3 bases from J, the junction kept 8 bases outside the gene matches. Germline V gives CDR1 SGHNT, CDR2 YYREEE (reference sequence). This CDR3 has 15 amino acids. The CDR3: CASSPRGTPTDTQYF. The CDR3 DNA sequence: TGTGCCAGCAGCCCCAGGGGGACACCTACAGATACGCAGTATTTT. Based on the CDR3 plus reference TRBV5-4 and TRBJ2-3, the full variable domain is ETGVTQSPTHLIKTRGQQVTLRCSSQSGHNTVSWYQQALGQGPQFIFQYYREEENGRGNFPPRFSGLQFPNYSSELNVNALELDDSALYLCASSPRGTPTDTQYFGPGTRLTVL.

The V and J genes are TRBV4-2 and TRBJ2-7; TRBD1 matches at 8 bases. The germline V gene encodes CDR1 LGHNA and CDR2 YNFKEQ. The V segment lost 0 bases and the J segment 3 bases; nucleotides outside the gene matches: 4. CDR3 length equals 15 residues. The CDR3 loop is CASSQEVTGVYEQYF. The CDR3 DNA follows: TGTGCCAGCAGCCAAGAAGTGACAGGGGTCTACGAGCAGTACTTC.

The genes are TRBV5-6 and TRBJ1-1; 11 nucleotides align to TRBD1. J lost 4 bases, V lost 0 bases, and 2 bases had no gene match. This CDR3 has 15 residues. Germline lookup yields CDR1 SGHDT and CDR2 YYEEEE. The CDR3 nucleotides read TGTGCCAGCAGCTTGGGGACAGGGGGCTCCACTGAAGCTTTCTTT. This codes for CASSLGTGGSTEAFF. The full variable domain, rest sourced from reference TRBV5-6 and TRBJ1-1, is DAGVTQSPTHLIKTRGQQVTLRCSPKSGHDTVSWYQQALGQGPQFIFQYYEEEERQRGNFPDRFSGHQFPNYSSELNVNALLLGDSALYLCASSLGTGGSTEAFFGQGTRLTVV.

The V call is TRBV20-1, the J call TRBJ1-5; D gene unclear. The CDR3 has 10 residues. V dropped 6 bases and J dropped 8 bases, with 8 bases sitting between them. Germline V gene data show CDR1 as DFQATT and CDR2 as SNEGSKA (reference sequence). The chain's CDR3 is CSAEGEPQHF. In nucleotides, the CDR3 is TGCAGTGCAGAGGGTGAGCCCCAGCATTTT.

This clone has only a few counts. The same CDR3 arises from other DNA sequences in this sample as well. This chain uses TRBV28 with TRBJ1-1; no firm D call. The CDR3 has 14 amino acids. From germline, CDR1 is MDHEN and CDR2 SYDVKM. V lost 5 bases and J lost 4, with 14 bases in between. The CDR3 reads CASSPGGPGTEAFF. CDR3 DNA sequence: TGTGCCAGCAGTCCCGGAGGTCCCGGCACTGAAGCTTTCTTT.

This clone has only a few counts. CDR3 region: CASSPSGTGRTEAFF. CDR3 in DNA: TGTGCCAGCAGTCCATCCGGGACAGGGAGAACTGAAGCTTTCTTT. This chain joins TRBV7-9 and TRBJ1-1; TRBD1 matches 9 bases. CDR1 SEHNR and CDR2 FQNEAQ come from the germline V gene (reference sequence). This CDR3 contains 15 residues. V lost 6 bases, J lost 5 bases, and 10 bases stayed unmatched.

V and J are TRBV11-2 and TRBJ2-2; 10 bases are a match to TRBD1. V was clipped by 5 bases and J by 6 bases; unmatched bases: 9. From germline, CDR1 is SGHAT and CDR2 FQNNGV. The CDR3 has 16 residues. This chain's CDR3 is CASSSMGQGSPGELFF. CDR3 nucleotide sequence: TGTGCCAGCAGCAGCATGGGACAGGGGTCTCCCGGGGAGCTGTTTTTT. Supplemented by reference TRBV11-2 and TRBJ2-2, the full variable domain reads EAGVAQSPRYKIIEKRQSVAFWCNPISGHATLYWYQQILGQGPKLLIQFQNNGVVDDSQLPKDRFSAERLKGVDSTLKIQPAKLEDSAVYLCASSSMGQGSPGELFFGEGSRLTVL.

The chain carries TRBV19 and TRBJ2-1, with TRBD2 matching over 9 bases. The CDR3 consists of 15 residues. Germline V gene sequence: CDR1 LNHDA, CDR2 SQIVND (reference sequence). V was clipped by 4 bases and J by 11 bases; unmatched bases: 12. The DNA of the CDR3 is TGTGCCAGTAGTAGAGGCGGGGGGGCCCTCAGTCAGCAGTTCTTC. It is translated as CASSRGGGALSQQFF.

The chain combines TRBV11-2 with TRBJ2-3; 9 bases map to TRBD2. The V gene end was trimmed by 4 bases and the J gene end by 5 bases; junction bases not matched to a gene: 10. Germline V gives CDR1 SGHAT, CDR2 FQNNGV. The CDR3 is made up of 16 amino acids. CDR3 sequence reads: CASSSQAGGPGDTQYF. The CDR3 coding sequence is TGTGCCAGCAGCTCCCAAGCGGGAGGTCCCGGAGATACGCAGTATTTT. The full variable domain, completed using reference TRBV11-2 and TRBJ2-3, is EAGVAQSPRYKIIEKRQSVAFWCNPISGHATLYWYQQILGQGPKLLIQFQNNGVVDDSQLPKDRFSAERLKGVDSTLKIQPAKLEDSAVYLCASSSQAGGPGDTQYFGPGTRLTVL.

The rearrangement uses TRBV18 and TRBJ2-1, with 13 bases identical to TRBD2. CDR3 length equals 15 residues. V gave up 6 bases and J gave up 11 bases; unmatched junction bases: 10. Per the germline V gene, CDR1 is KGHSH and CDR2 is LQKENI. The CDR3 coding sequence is TGTGCCAGCTCCGGCGGACTAGCGGGAGAGAGAAAGCAGTTCTTC. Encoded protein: CASSGGLAGERKQFF.

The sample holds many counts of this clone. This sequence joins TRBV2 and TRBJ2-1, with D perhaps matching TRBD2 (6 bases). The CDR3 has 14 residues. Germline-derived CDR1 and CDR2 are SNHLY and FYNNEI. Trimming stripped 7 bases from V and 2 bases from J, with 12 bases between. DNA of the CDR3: TGTGCCAGCATTTTAGCGGTAACCTACAATGAGCAGTTCTTC. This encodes CASILAVTYNEQFF.

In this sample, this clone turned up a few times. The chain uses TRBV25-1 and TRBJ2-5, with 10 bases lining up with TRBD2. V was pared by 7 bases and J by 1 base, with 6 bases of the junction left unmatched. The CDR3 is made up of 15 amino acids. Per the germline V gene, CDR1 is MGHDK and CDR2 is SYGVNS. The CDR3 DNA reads TGTGCCAGCACGACTAGCGGGTTACCCCAAGAGACCCAGTACTTC. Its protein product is CASTTSGLPQETQYF.